This T cell receptor (beta chain) was sequenced in a study of T cells in Graves' hyperthyroidism and ophthalmopathy. In the study overall: Peripheral blood sampling occurred at initial diagnosis, before any treatment.

CDR3 length equals 16 residues. CDR1 is SGHNT, CDR2 YYREEE, per germline (reference sequence). V shed 10 bases and J 5 bases; nucleotides not matched to a gene: 17. Disease lasting under 3 months, a NOSPECS grade of at least 4, and a Clinical Activity Score of at least 3 were features of the ophthalmopathy patients. Used for diagnoses were clinical symptoms, serum thyroxine and TRAb, thyroid ultrasound and orbital computed tomography. Researchers took RNA transcripts and amplified the TCR beta CDR3 regions from them. The TCR CDR3 was amplified in a first-round RT-PCR using the HTBI primer set. TCRdb called the multiplex PCR reads again in MiXCR, with one record for every CDR3 protein. The sample includes under 40,000 distinct CDR3 sequences, about 52% of them seen just once. Notes on this clonotype: Its antigen is unknown.

Study-wide findings and caveats: Model-based prediction identified ophthalmopathy a median 6.5 months prior to its onset.

The specimen sequenced was blood. The V call is TRBV5-4, the J call TRBJ2-1; 8 bases are a match to TRBD2. This TCR was recovered from a woman aged 35 to 49 with Graves' ophthalmopathy. The CDR3 region has the DNA TGTGCCTGGAGTGTCTTAGTAGCGGGGTCCAACAATGAGCAGTTCTTC. It yields the protein CAWSVLVAGSNNEQFF.